This TCR beta chain stems from a study of control samples from healthy donors and cancer patients. The method was immunoSEQ multiplex PCR; TCRdb's version includes in-frame clones alone and lacks a portion of them. In the table there are almost 90,000 clones, under 90% of which are singletons. The germline gives CDR1 LGHNA, CDR2 YNFKEQ. This CDR3 comprises 15 residues. Trimming took 2 bases from V and 2 from J, leaving 12 bases between them. The sequence was obtained from a woman in her 40s in good health. Sequencing used blood. The chain is built from TRBV4-2 and TRBJ1-2; D is perhaps TRBD1 (6 bases). CDR3 sequence (DNA): TGTGCCAGCAGCCAATTCGGACAGACAAACTATGGCTACACCTTC. It encodes CASSQFGQTNYGYTF.